Below are 9 T cell receptor beta chains sequenced from a single sample in a study of technical replicates of blood from a handful of donors. Some clones are missing from TCRdb's copy, which holds only in-frame ones; the method was immunoSEQ multiplex PCR. The sample records around 29,000 clones, 90% to 95% being singletons. The specimen was PBMCs. Receptors originate from a human donor in good health. Some clones in this sample may be carry-over from other donors' samples.

The J gene is TRBJ2-1, the V gene TRBV7-2; a weak D match, TRBD1 (5 bases). CDR1 and CDR2 (germline): SGHTA, FQGNSA. V lost 4 bases to trimming and J lost 5 bases, with 9 bases between them. The CDR3 contains 13 residues. CDR3 in amino acids: CASSWGHDNEQFF. The CDR3 coding sequence is TGTGCCAGCAGCTGGGGCCATGACAATGAGCAGTTCTTC.

J is TRBJ2-1 and V is TRBV27; TRBD2 matches 11 bases. The ends lost 6 bases at V and 4 bases at J; junction bases unmatched: 5. The CDR3 covers 15 residues. Germline lookup yields CDR1 MNHEY and CDR2 SMNVEV (reference sequence). CDR3 coding DNA: TGTGCCAGCAGGGGACTAGCGGAGCTGTACAATGAGCAGTTCTTC. Its translation: CASRGLAELYNEQFF.

In DNA, the CDR3 is TGTGCCTGGAGCCCAGGGTACACTGAAGCTTTCTTT. This codes for CAWSPGYTEAFF. The chain employs TRBV30 and TRBJ1-1, with D possibly being TRBD1 (5 bases). The germline V gene has CDR1 GTSNPN and CDR2 SVGIG (reference sequence). Trimming pared 3 bases from V and 3 bases from J, leaving 8 bases between. This CDR3 is built from 12 residues.

This clone occurred a few times. This chain uses TRBV2 with TRBJ1-2, with 8 bases identical to TRBD1. This CDR3 contains 12 residues. Germline CDR1 is SNHLY and CDR2 is FYNNEI. Trimming cost V 4 bases and J 5 bases; bases outside gene matches: 0. The CDR3 DNA reads TGTGCCAGCAGTGGACAGGGGTATGGCTACACCTTC. Translated: CASSGQGYGYTF. Supplemented by reference TRBV2 and TRBJ1-2, the full variable domain reads EPEVTQTPSHQVTQMGQEVILRCVPISNHLYFYWYRQILGQKVEFLVSFYNNEISEKSEIFDDQFSVERPDGSNFTLKIRSTKLEDSAMYFCASSGQGYGYTFGSGTRLTVV.

The chain has TRBV29-1 and TRBJ2-7, with D hard to call. This CDR3 is built from 13 residues. V was trimmed by 7 bases and J by 0 bases, leaving 13 bases between them. Germline-derived CDR1 and CDR2 are SQVTM and ANQGSEA. The CDR3 sequence is CSAILRSSYEQYF. The CDR3 coding sequence is TGCAGCGCCATCCTCCGGAGCTCCTACGAGCAGTACTTC.

This chain connects TRBV7-9 to TRBJ1-5, with D maybe TRBD1 (6 bases). The CDR3 extends over 16 amino acids. Germline CDR1 SEHNR, CDR2 FQNEAQ (reference sequence). V gave up 3 bases and J gave up 0 bases, with 12 bases separating them. CDR3 coding DNA: TGTGCCAGCAGCTTCGGGGGGCCGGATAGCAATCAGCCCCAGCATTTT. Protein product: CASSFGGPDSNQPQHF.

The chain uses TRBV9 and TRBJ2-3, with 8 bases aligning to TRBD1. The CDR3 is made up of 15 amino acids. Germline V gives CDR1 SGDLS, CDR2 YYNGEE. With V trimmed by 4 bases and J by 6 bases, 10 bases remained unmatched. The CDR3 sequence: CASSSRQGRPDTQYF. For the CDR3, the DNA is TGTGCCAGCAGCTCCCGACAGGGGAGGCCTGATACGCAGTATTTT.

This sequence joins TRBV15 and TRBJ2-7; 8 bases align to TRBD2. Germline lookup yields CDR1 LNHNV and CDR2 YYDKDF (reference sequence). There are 16 residues in the CDR3. V gave up 0 bases and J gave up 3 bases; unmatched junction bases: 7. CDR3 bases: TGTGCCACCAGCAGAGAACTAGCGGACGCCGGCTACGAGCAGTACTTC. This translates into CATSRELADAGYEQYF.

The J gene is TRBJ2-3, the V gene TRBV7-9; maybe TRBD1 (5 bases). Germline CDR1 is SEHNR and CDR2 is FQNEAQ (reference sequence). V gave up 6 bases and J gave up 3 bases, with 16 bases separating them. The CDR3 covers 15 residues. The CDR3 DNA sequence: TGTGCCAGCAGTCTTAATTCCCAGGGTACAGATACGCAGTATTTT. It is translated as CASSLNSQGTDTQYF.